The sequence of this TCR beta chain was determined in a study of CD8+CD57+ T cells in acquired aplastic anemia. Findings and caveats of the study: The same twenty-nine CD8+ CDR3 sequences occurred in patients and in controls.

The V gene end was trimmed by 5 bases and the J gene end by 6 bases; junction bases not matched to a gene: 5. The CDR3 runs 16 residues. It was genomic DNA that served as the template for profiling TCR beta VDJ and CDR3. TCRdb analysed the reads with MiXCR anew, one entry per CDR3 protein. In the table there are about 220,000 distinct CDR3 sequences, 34% of which are singletons. Comments on this clonotype: Its cognate antigen is unknown.

The TCR comes from a human donor in good health, serving as a control. The gene calls are TRBV12-3 or TRBV12-4 and TRBJ2-2; TRBD2 matches 14 bases. The sequenced sample consisted of sorted CD4+, CD8+, or CD8+CD57+ T cells (not recorded which) from PBMCs. The CDR3 loop reads CASSLRLAGGPGELFF. CDR3 nucleotide sequence: TGTGCCAGCAGTCTAAGACTAGCGGGAGGGCCCGGGGAGCTGTTTTTT.